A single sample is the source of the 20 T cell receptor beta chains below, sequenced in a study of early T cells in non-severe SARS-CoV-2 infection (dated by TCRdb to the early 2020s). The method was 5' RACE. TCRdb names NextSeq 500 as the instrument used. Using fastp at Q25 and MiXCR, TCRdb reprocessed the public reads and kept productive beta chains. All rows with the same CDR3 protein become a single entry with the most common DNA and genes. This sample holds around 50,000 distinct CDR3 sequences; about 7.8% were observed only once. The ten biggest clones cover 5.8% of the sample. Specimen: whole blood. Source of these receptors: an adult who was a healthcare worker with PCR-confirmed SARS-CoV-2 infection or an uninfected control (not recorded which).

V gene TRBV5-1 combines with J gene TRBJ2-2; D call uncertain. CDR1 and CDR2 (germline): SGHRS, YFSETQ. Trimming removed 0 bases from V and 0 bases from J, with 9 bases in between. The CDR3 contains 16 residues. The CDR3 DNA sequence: TGCGCCAGCAGCTTGGGAGTATTCGCGAACACCGGGGAGCTGTTTTTT. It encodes CASSLGVFANTGELFF. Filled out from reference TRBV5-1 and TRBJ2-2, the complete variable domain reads KAGVTQTPRYLIKTRGQQVTLSCSPISGHRSVSWYQQTPGQGLQFLFEYFSETQRNKGNFPGRFSGRQFSNSRSEMNVSTLELGDSALYLCASSLGVFANTGELFFGEGSRLTVL.

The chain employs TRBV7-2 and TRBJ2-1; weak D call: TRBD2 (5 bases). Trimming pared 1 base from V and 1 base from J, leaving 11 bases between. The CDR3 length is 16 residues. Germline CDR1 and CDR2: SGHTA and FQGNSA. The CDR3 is CASSLVWGESYNEQFF. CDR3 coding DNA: TGTGCCAGCAGCTTAGTGTGGGGAGAATCCTACAATGAGCAGTTCTTC.

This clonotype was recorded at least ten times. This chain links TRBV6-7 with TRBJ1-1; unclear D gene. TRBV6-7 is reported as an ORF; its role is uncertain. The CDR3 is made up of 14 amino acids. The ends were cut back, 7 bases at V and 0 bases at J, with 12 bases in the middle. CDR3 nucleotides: TGTGCCAGCACTTATCAGATTTTGAACACTGAAGCTTTCTTT. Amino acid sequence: CASTYQILNTEAFF.

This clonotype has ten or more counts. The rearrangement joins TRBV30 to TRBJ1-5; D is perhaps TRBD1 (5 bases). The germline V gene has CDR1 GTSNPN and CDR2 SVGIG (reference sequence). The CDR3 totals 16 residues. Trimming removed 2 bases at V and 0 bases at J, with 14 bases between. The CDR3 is CAWSSLGLYSNQPQHF. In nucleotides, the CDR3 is TGTGCCTGGAGTTCCCTGGGACTGTATAGCAATCAGCCCCAGCATTTT.

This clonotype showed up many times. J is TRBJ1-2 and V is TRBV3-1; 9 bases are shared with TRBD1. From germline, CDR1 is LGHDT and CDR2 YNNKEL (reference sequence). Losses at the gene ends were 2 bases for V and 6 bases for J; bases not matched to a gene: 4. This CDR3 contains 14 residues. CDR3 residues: CASSQRTGDDGYTF. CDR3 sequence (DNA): TGTGCCAGCAGCCAAAGGACAGGGGATGATGGCTACACCTTC.

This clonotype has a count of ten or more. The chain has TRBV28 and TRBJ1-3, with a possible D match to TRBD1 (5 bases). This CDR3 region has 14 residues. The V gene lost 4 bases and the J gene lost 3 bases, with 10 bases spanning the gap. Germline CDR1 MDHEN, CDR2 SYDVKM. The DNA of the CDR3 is TGTGCCAGCAGTTCCCCGGGACTTGGAAACACCATATATTTT. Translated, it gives CASSSPGLGNTIYF.

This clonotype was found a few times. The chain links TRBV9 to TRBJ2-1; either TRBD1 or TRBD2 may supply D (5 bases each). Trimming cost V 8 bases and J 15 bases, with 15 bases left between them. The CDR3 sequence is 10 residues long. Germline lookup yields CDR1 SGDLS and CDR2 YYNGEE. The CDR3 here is CASRGRGRFF. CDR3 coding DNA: TGTGCCAGTCGGGGCCGAGGACGGTTCTTC. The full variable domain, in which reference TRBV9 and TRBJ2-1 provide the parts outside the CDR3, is DSGVTQTPKHLITATGQRVTLRCSPRSGDLSVYWYQQSLDQGLQFLIQYYNGEERAKGNILERFSAQQFPDLHSELNLSSLELGDSALYFCASRGRGRFFGPGTRLTVL.

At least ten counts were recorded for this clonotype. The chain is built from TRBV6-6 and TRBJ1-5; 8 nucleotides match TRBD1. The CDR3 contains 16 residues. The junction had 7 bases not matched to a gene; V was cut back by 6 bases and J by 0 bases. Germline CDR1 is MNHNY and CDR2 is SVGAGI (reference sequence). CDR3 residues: CASSGQGSYSNQPQHF. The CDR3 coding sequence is TGTGCCAGCAGCGGACAGGGATCATATAGCAATCAGCCCCAGCATTTT.

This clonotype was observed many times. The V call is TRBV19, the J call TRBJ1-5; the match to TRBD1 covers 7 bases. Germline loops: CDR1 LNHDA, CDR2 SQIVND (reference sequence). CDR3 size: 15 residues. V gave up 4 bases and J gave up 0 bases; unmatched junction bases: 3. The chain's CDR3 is CASSSDRASNQPQHF. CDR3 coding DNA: TGTGCCAGTAGTAGTGACAGGGCTAGCAATCAGCCCCAGCATTTT.

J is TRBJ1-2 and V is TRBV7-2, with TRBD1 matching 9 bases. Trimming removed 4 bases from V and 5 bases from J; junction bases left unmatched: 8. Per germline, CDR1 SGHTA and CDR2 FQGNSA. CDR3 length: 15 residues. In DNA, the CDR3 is TGTGCCAGCAGCTCGAACAGGGGGCGGAATTATGGCTACACCTTC. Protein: CASSSNRGRNYGYTF.

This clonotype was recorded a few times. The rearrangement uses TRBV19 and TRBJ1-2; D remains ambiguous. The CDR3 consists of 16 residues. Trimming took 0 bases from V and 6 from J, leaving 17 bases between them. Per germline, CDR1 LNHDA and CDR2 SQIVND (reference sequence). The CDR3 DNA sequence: TGTGCCAGTAGTATAGAGGACCCAGGAAGAGTGGATGGCTACACCTTC. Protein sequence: CASSIEDPGRVDGYTF.

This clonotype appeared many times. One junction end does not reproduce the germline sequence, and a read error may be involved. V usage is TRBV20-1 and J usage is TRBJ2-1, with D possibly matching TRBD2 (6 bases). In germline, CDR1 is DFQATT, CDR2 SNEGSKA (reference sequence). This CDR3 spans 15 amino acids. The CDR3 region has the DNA TGCAGTGCCAGAGCCTTCACACGGGGGACGAATGAGCAGTTCTTC. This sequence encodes CSARAFTRGTNEQFF.

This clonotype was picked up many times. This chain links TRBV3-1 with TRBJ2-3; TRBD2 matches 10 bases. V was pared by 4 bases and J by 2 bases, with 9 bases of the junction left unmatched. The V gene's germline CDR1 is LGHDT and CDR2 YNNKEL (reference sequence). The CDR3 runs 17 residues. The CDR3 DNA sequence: TGTGCCAGCAGCCCCCAGGCACTAGCGGGGTTCACAGATACGCAGTATTTT. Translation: CASSPQALAGFTDTQYF.

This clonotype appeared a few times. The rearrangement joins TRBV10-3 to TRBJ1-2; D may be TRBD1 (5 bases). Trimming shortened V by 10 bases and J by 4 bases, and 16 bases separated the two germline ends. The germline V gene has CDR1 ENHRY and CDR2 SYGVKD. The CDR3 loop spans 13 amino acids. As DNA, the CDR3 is TGTGCCACCGGTTTGGGGGAAGGCTATGGCTACACCTTC. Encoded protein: CATGLGEGYGYTF.

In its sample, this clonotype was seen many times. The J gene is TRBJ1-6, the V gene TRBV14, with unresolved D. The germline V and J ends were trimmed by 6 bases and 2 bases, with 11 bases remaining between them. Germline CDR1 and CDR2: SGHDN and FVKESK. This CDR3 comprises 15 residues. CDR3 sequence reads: CASSIGSTYNSPLHF. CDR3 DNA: TGTGCCAGCAGTATCGGCAGCACCTATAATTCACCCCTCCACTTT.

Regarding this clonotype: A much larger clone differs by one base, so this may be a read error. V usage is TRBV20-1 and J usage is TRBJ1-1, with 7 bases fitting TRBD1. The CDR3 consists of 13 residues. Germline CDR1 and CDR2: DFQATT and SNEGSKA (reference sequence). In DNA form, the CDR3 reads TGCAGTGTATTGACAGGGAGGAACACTGAAGCTTCCTTT. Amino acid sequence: CSVLTGRNTEASF.

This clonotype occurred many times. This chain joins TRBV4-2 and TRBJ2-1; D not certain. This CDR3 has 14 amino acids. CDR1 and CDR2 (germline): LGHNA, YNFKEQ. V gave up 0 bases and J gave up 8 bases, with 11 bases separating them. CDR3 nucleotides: TGTGCCAGCAGCCAAGATGAGGTTAGTCATGAGCAGTTCTTC. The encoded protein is CASSQDEVSHEQFF.

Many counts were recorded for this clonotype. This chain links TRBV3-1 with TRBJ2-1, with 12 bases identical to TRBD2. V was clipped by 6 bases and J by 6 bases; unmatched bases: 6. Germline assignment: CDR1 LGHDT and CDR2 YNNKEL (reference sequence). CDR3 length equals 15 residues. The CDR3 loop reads CASRPSGGASNEQFF. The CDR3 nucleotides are TGTGCCAGCAGACCTAGCGGGGGGGCATCCAATGAGCAGTTCTTC.

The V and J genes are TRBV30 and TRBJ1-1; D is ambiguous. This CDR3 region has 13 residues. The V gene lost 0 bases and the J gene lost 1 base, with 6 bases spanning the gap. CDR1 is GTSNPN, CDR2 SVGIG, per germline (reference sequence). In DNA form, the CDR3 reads TGTGCCTGGAGTGTAGCGGAGAACACTGAAGCTTTCTTT. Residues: CAWSVAENTEAFF.

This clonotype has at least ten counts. The CDR3 protein is CSALTVTGELFF. The CDR3 DNA reads as TGCAGTGCTTTGACGGTCACCGGGGAGCTGTTTTTT. V gene TRBV20-1 combines with J gene TRBJ2-2; D remains unclear. This CDR3 has 12 residues. The germline V gene encodes CDR1 DFQATT and CDR2 SNEGSKA (reference sequence). Trimming took 5 bases from V and 4 from J, leaving 8 bases between them.